Below, 18 T cell receptor beta chains from the same sample are listed, as sequenced in a study of blood T cell repertoires in COVID-19. Assay used: immunoSEQ multiplex PCR; TCRdb lists only in-frame clones, some missing. The sample includes about 120,000 clones, more than 80% seen only once; the top ten take roughly 4.7%. Sequencing input: peripheral blood. These receptors originate from a middle-aged man with acute or convalescent COVID-19.

The V and J genes are TRBV27 and TRBJ2-2; 10 bases are shared with TRBD1. CDR3 length: 14 amino acids. Trimming took 6 bases from V and 6 from J; bases not matched to a gene: 4. CDR1 is MNHEY and CDR2 is SMNVEV in the germline V gene (reference sequence). This chain's CDR3 is CASRTGGIAGELFF. CDR3 bases: TGTGCCAGCAGGACAGGGGGCATCGCCGGGGAGCTGTTTTTT.

The V call is TRBV7-2, the J call TRBJ1-2, with TRBD1 matching over 7 bases. The CDR3 consists of 12 residues. CDR1 SGHTA and CDR2 FQGNSA come from the germline V gene. J lost 4 bases, V lost 5 bases, and 1 base had no gene match. CDR3 in amino acids: CASSRDSYGYTF. The CDR3 DNA reads TGTGCCAGCAGCAGGGACAGCTATGGCTACACCTTC.

J is TRBJ2-1 and V is TRBV2; 7 bases line up with TRBD2. V shed 3 bases and J 1 base; nucleotides not matched to a gene: 3. CDR1 is SNHLY and CDR2 is FYNNEI in the germline V gene. The CDR3 length is 15 residues. In DNA form, the CDR3 reads TGTGCCAGCAGTGACCGGGAGGTGTCCTACAATGAGCAGTTCTTC. Encoded protein: CASSDREVSYNEQFF.

The genes are TRBV19 and TRBJ1-6; D is perhaps TRBD1 (5 bases). Per germline, CDR1 LNHDA and CDR2 SQIVND (reference sequence). V lost 4 bases and J 2 bases, leaving 6 bases between the germline ends. This CDR3 has 14 residues. CDR3 in DNA: TGTGCCAGTAGTACGACAGCCTATAATTCACCCCTCCACTTT. Protein sequence: CASSTTAYNSPLHF.

This clone was seen a few times. In nucleotides, the CDR3 is TGTGCCAGCGGGGCCTCCCAAGAGACCCAGTACTTC. Protein product: CASGASQETQYF. This chain connects TRBV2 to TRBJ2-5; tentative D call: TRBD1 (5 bases). The CDR3 is 12 residues long. Trimming pared 8 bases from V and 1 base from J, leaving 8 bases between. Germline CDR1 reads SNHLY; CDR2 reads FYNNEI.

V is TRBV19 and J is TRBJ2-7, with 7 bases matching TRBD1. V lost 5 bases to trimming and J lost 2 bases; unmatched junction nucleotides: 3. CDR3 length: 13 amino acids. Per the germline V gene, CDR1 is LNHDA and CDR2 is SQIVND (reference sequence). The CDR3 bases are TGTGCCAGTAGTCCGGACAGGCCCTACGAGCAGTACTTC. Its translation: CASSPDRPYEQYF.

The chain has TRBV10-2 and TRBJ1-5; 9 bases align to TRBD1. There are 14 residues in the CDR3. After removal of 0 bases from V and 11 bases from J, the junction contained 5 bases not matched to a gene. Germline V gene data show CDR1 as WSHSY and CDR2 as SAAADI. CDR3 in DNA: TGCGCCAGCAGTGAGTCGGGGCGGGACAGGGCCCAGCATTTT. Its translation: CASSESGRDRAQHF.

V is TRBV6-1 and J is TRBJ2-1; 8 bases are shared with TRBD2. The CDR3 loop spans 16 amino acids. Unmatched junction bases numbered 7, after V lost 3 bases and J lost 3 bases. CDR1 is MNHNS, CDR2 SASEGT, per germline. Written as DNA, the CDR3 is TGTGCCAGCAGTGACGAAGCTGGGACTAGCTACAATGAGCAGTTCTTC. It codes for CASSDEAGTSYNEQFF.

This rearrangement joins TRBV11-2 to TRBJ2-7; 9 positions agree with TRBD2. CDR1 is SGHAT, CDR2 FQNNGV, per germline. V lost 4 bases to trimming and J lost 3 bases; unmatched junction nucleotides: 7. CDR3 size: 15 residues. CDR3 loop: CASSWGLAVYYEQYF. The CDR3 nucleotides read TGTGCCAGCAGCTGGGGACTAGCTGTTTACTACGAGCAGTACTTC.

This clone has a handful of counts. The genes are TRBV20-1 and TRBJ1-2, with D unresolved. V lost 3 bases and J lost 6, with 8 bases in between. The CDR3 runs 11 residues. Germline CDR1 reads DFQATT; CDR2 reads SNEGSKA (reference sequence). The CDR3 loop is CSASPGNGYTF. DNA of the CDR3: TGCAGTGCTAGTCCCGGGAATGGCTACACCTTC.

The DNA for the CDR3 is TGTGCCAGCAGCTGGGGGGAGGGCCGGGGCAAAAACATTCAGTACTTC. Translating it yields CASSWGEGRGKNIQYF. The chain combines TRBV5-6 with TRBJ2-4, with 7 bases fitting TRBD2. V was pared by 3 bases and J by 3 bases, with 9 bases of the junction left unmatched. The germline V gene has CDR1 SGHDT and CDR2 YYEEEE. The CDR3 has 16 amino acids. Looking up the rest from reference TRBV5-6 and TRBJ2-4 gives the full variable domain: DAGVTQSPTHLIKTRGQQVTLRCSPKSGHDTVSWYQQALGQGPQFIFQYYEEEERQRGNFPDRFSGHQFPNYSSELNVNALLLGDSALYLCASSWGEGRGKNIQYFGAGTRLSVL.

The chain uses TRBV7-8 and TRBJ2-5, with D possibly matching TRBD1 (6 bases). Trimming shortened V by 5 bases and J by 2 bases, and 15 bases separated the two germline ends. CDR3 size: 15 residues. The germline V gene encodes CDR1 SGHVS and CDR2 FQNEAQ. The CDR3 region is CASSRIGTPQETQYF. CDR3 nucleotide sequence: TGTGCCAGCAGCCGGATTGGGACACCACAAGAGACCCAGTACTTC.

J is TRBJ2-3 and V is TRBV27, with D possibly matching TRBD2 (5 bases). The CDR3 is made up of 12 amino acids. V was clipped by 3 bases and J by 6 bases, with 7 bases between them. Germline CDR1 reads MNHEY; CDR2 reads SMNVEV (reference sequence). CDR3 loop: CASSLSGDTQYF. CDR3 sequence (DNA): TGTGCCAGCAGTTTGTCGGGGGATACGCAGTATTTT.

The chain recombines TRBV6-5 with TRBJ2-3; 8 bases are a match to TRBD2. CDR3 length: 16 residues. After removal of 0 bases from V and 2 bases from J, the junction contained 4 bases not matched to a gene. In germline, CDR1 is MNHEY, CDR2 SVGAGI. DNA of the CDR3: TGTGCCAGCAGTTACTCGGCGGGGGGATTCACAGATACGCAGTATTTT. Its translation is CASSYSAGGFTDTQYF.

The chain couples TRBV6-6 to TRBJ2-2; D remains ambiguous. This CDR3 region has 13 residues. Germline values: CDR1 MNHNY, CDR2 SVGAGI (reference sequence). Trimming took 7 bases from V and 0 from J, leaving 6 bases between them. The DNA of the CDR3 is TGTGCCAGCACCCGGGCGAACACCGGGGAGCTGTTTTTT. This codes for CASTRANTGELFF.

This sequence joins TRBV29-1 and TRBJ2-1, with D possibly being TRBD2 (6 bases). Per germline, CDR1 SQVTM and CDR2 ANQGSEA. Trimming removed 8 bases from V and 9 bases from J, with 17 bases in between. The CDR3 loop spans 12 amino acids. CDR3 loop: CSLRGASAEQFF. Written as DNA, the CDR3 is TGCAGCTTACGCGGGGCCAGCGCTGAGCAGTTCTTC.

V and J are TRBV19 and TRBJ2-3, with a tentative D call TRBD1 (6 bases). Germline V gene data show CDR1 as LNHDA and CDR2 as SQIVND (reference sequence). The ends were cut back, 7 bases at V and 1 base at J, with 12 bases in the middle. The CDR3 extends over 14 amino acids. The chain's CDR3 is CASKAHRGTDTQYF. DNA of the CDR3: TGTGCCAGTAAGGCGCACAGGGGCACAGATACGCAGTATTTT.

V is TRBV30 and J is TRBJ1-1; D might be TRBD1 (5 bases). The CDR3 spans 13 residues. The V gene lost 3 bases and the J gene lost 5 bases, with 13 bases spanning the gap. Germline CDR1 is GTSNPN and CDR2 is SVGIG (reference sequence). The CDR3, as DNA: TGTGCCTGGAGCAAGGGGATAGGTACTGAAGCTTTCTTT. Translated: CAWSKGIGTEAFF.